The rows below give T cell receptor beta chains drawn from one sample of a study of regulatory T cells in long-lasting Graves disease. Via MiXCR, TCRdb re-called the multiplex PCR reads, giving one row per CDR3 protein. The data contain approximately 350,000 distinct CDR3 sequences, around 16% of them singletons. The same data also contributed to another study, on T cells in Graves' hyperthyroidism and ophthalmopathy.

The sequencing used peripheral blood mononuclear cells (PBMCs), collected at new diagnosis, from a patient treated with antithyroid drugs. These receptors were taken from a woman between 18 and 29 years old with Graves disease. Each CDR3 is given with its conserved first and last residue. D genes are given only for firm matches. Rows may omit the clone size; those that give it use once, few, many or a size class.

clone size	D gene	J gene	V gene	CDR3 protein	CDR3 DNA
.	TRBD2	TRBJ2-2	TRBV11-2	CASSSGTSGRSTGELFF	TGTGCCAGCAGTTCCGGGACTAGCGGGAGGAGCACCGGGGAGCTGTTTTTT
many	.	TRBJ2-1	TRBV6-5	CASSYSRQGNGNEQFF	TGTGCCAGCAGTTACTCGAGGCAGGGGAACGGCAATGAGCAGTTCTTC
.	.	TRBJ2-4	TRBV5-8	CASSLWQGLAKNIQYF	TGTGCCAGCAGCTTGTGGCAGGGGCTAGCCAAAAACATTCAGTACTTC
.	.	TRBJ1-1	TRBV3-1	CASSQGVYGFF	TGTGCCAGCAGCCAAGGGGTATACGGTTTCTTT
many	TRBD1	TRBJ1-5	TRBV2	CASRVDRDHQPQHF	TGTGCCAGCAGGGTAGACAGGGATCATCAGCCCCAGCATTTT
many	TRBD1	TRBJ2-1	TRBV5-8	CASIIRTGPSTSYNEQFF	TGTGCCAGCATCATCAGGACAGGGCCTTCGACCTCCTACAATGAGCAGTTCTTC
few	TRBD1	TRBJ1-2	TRBV5-1	CASSPGGQGAYGYTF	TGCGCCAGCAGCCCGGGAGGGCAGGGGGCCTATGGCTACACCTTC
many	.	TRBJ2-3	TRBV7-9	CASSHPVTDTQYF	TGTGCCAGCAGCCACCCGGTCACAGATACGCAGTATTTT
many	.	TRBJ2-2	TRBV5-1	CASISFTGELFF	TGCGCCAGCATAAGTTTCACCGGGGAGCTGTTTTTT
many	TRBD1	TRBJ1-1	TRBV6-2/TRBV6-3	CASSPRGVSFF	TGTGCCAGCAGTCCCAGGGGGGTATCTTTCTTT
many	.	TRBJ2-3	TRBV5-1	CASSLAQSTDTQYF	TGCGCCAGCAGCTTGGCCCAGAGCACAGATACGCAGTATTTT
many	TRBD1	TRBJ2-5	TRBV6-1	CASSERQGARETQYF	TGTGCCAGCAGTGAACGACAGGGGGCTCGGGAGACCCAGTACTTC
.	TRBD2	TRBJ2-7	TRBV28	CASSQFGGGRAYEQYF	TGTGCCAGCAGCCAATTTGGCGGCGGGAGGGCCTACGAGCAGTACTTC
.	TRBD1	TRBJ2-1	TRBV9	CASSGGQGINEQFF	TGTGCCAGCAGCGGGGGACAGGGGATCAATGAGCAGTTCTTC
.	TRBD2	TRBJ2-7	TRBV7-3	CASRTGLAGPGQYF	TGTGCCAGCAGAACGGGACTAGCGGGGCCTGGGCAGTACTTC
.	.	TRBJ1-4	TRBV6-5	CASSYPDVYEKLFF	TGTGCCAGCAGTTACCCGGACGTCTATGAAAAACTGTTTTTT
many	.	TRBJ1-2	TRBV11-2	CASSANREGGYTF	TGTGCCAGCAGCGCCAACAGGGAGGGAGGCTACACCTTC
.	TRBD1	TRBJ2-2	TRBV6-2/TRBV6-3	CASSGTGDTGELFF	TGTGCCAGCAGTGGAACAGGGGACACCGGGGAGCTGTTTTTT
.	.	TRBJ1-2	TRBV6-1	CASKGTPEGGNGYTF	TGTGCCAGCAAAGGCACACCAGAGGGGGGGAATGGCTACACCTTC
many	.	TRBJ1-2	TRBV5-1	CASSFSPNYGYTF	TGCGCCAGCAGCTTTTCCCCAAACTATGGCTACACCTTC
.	TRBD1	TRBJ1-1	TRBV6-1	CASKGQAMNTEAFF	TGTGCCAGCAAAGGACAGGCTATGAACACTGAAGCTTTCTTT
many	TRBD2	TRBJ2-5	TRBV3-1	CASSQPKRGTQETQYF	TGTGCCAGCAGCCAACCTAAGCGGGGGACCCAAGAGACCCAGTACTTC
many	.	TRBJ2-2	TRBV10-3	CAISDPPSGANTGELFF	TGTGCCATCAGTGACCCCCCTTCCGGGGCGAACACCGGGGAGCTGTTTTTT
.	.	TRBJ2-3	TRBV12-3/TRBV12-4	CASSLQSLGQYF	TGTGCCAGCAGCCTACAGAGCCTAGGGCAGTATTTT
few	TRBD1	TRBJ2-5	TRBV9	CASSVATGVGETQYF	TGTGCCAGCAGCGTTGCGACAGGGGTAGGTGAGACCCAGTACTTC
.	.	TRBJ1-3	TRBV3-1	CASSQPLGPSGNTIYF	TGTGCCAGCAGCCAACCTCTTGGCCCCTCTGGAAACACCATATATTTT
few	.	TRBJ2-7	TRBV6-4	CASSDGHCYEQYF	TGTGCCAGCAGTGACGGGCACTGCTACGAGCAGTACTTC
.	TRBD1	TRBJ2-5	TRBV24-1	CATGIGTGGEETQYF	TGTGCCACTGGGATCGGGACAGGGGGGGAAGAGACCCAGTACTTC
many	.	TRBJ2-6	TRBV6-2/TRBV6-3	CASSSRSLGSSGANVLTF	TGTGCCAGCAGTTCCCGGAGTTTGGGGAGCTCTGGGGCCAACGTCCTGACTTTC
many	.	TRBJ1-2	TRBV6-9	CASSYRDNYGYTF	TGTGCCAGCAGTTACCGAGATAACTATGGCTACACCTTC